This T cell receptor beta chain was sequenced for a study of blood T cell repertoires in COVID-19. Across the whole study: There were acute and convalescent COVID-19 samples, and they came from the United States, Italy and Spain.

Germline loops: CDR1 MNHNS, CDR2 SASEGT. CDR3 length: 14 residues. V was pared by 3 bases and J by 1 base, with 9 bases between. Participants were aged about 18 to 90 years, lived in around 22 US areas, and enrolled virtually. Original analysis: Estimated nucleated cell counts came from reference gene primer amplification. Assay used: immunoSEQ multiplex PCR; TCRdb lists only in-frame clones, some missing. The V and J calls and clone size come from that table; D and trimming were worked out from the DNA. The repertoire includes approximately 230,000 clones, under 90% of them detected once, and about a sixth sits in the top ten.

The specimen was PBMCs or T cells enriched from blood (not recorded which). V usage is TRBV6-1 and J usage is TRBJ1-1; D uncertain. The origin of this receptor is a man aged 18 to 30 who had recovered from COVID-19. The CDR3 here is CASSEIQANTEAFF. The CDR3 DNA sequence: TGTGCCAGCAGTGAGATCCAGGCGAACACTGAAGCTTTCTTT.